One and the same sample provided the 2 T cell receptor beta chains below, sequenced in a study of blood T cells in healthy people across ages. Using a J-beta primer mix together with a sample-barcoded 5' primer, a second PCR was run for roughly 6 to 11 cycles. TCRdb re-called the 5' RACE reads with MiXCR, one entry per CDR3 protein. The sample comprises roughly 680,000 distinct CDR3 sequences, under 25% of which are singletons, and approximately 3.6% rests with the top ten. The specimen was blood. The receptor set was obtained from an older man in good health.

The J gene is TRBJ1-1, the V gene TRBV20-1; 8 bases map to TRBD1. CDR3 length equals 15 residues. After removal of 1 base from V and 4 bases from J, the junction contained 8 bases not matched to a gene. CDR1 is DFQATT, CDR2 SNEGSKA, per germline (reference sequence). The CDR3 spells CSARVSTGDFTEAFF. CDR3 in DNA: TGCAGTGCTAGAGTCTCGACAGGGGATTTCACTGAAGCTTTCTTT.

This clonotype was recorded at least ten times. V gene TRBV20-1 combines with J gene TRBJ2-1; 7 nucleotides agree with TRBD2. V shed 1 base and J 1 base; nucleotides not matched to a gene: 10. Germline-derived CDR1 and CDR2 are DFQATT and SNEGSKA (reference sequence). The CDR3 loop spans 17 amino acids. CDR3 residues: CSARGAAPGRSYNEQFF. DNA of the CDR3: TGCAGTGCTAGAGGGGCGGCACCCGGGAGGTCCTACAATGAGCAGTTCTTC.